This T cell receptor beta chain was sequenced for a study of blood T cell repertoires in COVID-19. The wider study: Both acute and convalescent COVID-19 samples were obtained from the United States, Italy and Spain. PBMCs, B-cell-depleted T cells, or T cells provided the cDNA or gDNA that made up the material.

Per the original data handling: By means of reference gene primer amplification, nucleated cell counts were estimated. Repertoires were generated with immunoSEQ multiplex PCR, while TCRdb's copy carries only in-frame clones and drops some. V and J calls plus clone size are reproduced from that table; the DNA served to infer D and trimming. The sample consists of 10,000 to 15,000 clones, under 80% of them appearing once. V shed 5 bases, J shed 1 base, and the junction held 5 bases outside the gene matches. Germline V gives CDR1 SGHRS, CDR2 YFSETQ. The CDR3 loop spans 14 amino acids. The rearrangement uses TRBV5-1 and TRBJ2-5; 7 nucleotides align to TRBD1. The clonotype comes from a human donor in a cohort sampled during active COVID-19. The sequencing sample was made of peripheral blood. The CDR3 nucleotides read TGCGCCAGCAGATCACAGGGGTCCCAAGAGACCCAGTACTTC. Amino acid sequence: CASRSQGSQETQYF.